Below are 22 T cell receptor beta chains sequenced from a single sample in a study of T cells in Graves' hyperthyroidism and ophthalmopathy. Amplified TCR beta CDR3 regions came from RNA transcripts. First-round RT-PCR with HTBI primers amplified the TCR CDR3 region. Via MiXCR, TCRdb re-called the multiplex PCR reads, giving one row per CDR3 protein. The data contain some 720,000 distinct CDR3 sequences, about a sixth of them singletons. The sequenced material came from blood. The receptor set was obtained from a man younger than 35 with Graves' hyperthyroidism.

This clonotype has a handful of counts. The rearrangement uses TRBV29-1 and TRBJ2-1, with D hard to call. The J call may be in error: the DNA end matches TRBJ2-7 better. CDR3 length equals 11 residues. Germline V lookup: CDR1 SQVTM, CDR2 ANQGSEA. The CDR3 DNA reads TGCAGCGTTCTGGGGTACAATGCGCAGTACTTC. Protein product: CSVLGYNAQYF.

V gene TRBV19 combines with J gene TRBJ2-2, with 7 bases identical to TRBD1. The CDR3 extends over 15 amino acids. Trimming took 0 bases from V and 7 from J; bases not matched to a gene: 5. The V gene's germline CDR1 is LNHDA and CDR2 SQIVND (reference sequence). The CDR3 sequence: CASSIEGQRVGELFF. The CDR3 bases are TGTGCCAGTAGTATAGAGGGACAGAGGGTCGGGGAGCTGTTTTTT.

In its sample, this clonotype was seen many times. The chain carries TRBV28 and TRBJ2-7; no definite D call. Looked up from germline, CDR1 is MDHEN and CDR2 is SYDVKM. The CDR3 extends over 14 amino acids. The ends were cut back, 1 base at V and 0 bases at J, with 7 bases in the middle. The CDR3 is CASSLFGFSYEQYF. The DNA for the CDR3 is TGTGCCAGCAGTTTATTTGGGTTCTCCTACGAGCAGTACTTC.

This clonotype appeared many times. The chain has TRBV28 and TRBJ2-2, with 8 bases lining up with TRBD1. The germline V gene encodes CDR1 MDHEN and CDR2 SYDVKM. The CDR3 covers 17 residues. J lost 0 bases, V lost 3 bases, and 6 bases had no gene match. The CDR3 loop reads CASSFPGGSANTGELFF. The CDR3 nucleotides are TGTGCCAGCAGTTTCCCAGGGGGCTCGGCGAACACCGGGGAGCTGTTTTTT.

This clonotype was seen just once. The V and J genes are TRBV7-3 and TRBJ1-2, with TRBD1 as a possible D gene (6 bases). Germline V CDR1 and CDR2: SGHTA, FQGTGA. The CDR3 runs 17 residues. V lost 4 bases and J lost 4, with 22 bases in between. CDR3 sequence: CASSSGGSPGQLYGYTF. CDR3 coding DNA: TGTGCCAGCAGCTCAGGCGGATCACCGGGACAACTCTATGGCTACACCTTC.

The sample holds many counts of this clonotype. CDR3 in amino acids: CASSFGVNTGGRETQYF. The CDR3 coding sequence is TGTGCCAGCAGTTTCGGAGTTAATACAGGGGGCCGAGAGACCCAGTACTTC. The V and J genes are TRBV12-3 or TRBV12-4 and TRBJ2-5; 9 positions agree with TRBD1. Losses at the gene ends were 3 bases for V and 4 bases for J; bases not matched to a gene: 12. There are 17 residues in the CDR3.

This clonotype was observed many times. CDR3 bases: TGTGCCAGCAGTTTCGTCAGCGGAAGCTCCTACAATGAGCAGTTCTTC. This codes for CASSFVSGSSYNEQFF. The gene calls are TRBV28 and TRBJ2-1; the D gene is possibly TRBD2 (5 bases). Germline lookup yields CDR1 MDHEN and CDR2 SYDVKM. V dropped 3 bases and J dropped 0 bases, with 12 bases sitting between them. The CDR3 contains 16 residues.

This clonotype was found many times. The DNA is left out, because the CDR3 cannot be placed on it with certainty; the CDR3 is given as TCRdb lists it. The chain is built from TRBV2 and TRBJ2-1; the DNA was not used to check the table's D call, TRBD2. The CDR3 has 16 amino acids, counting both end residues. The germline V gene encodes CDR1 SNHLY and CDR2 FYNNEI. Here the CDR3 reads CASSTSTSGSLNEQFF.

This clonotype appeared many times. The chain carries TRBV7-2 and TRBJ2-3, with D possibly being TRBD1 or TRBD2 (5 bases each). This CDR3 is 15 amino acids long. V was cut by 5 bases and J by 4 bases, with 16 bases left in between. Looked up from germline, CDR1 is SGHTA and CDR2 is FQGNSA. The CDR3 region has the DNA TGTGCCAGCAGCCCCCGAGTGGGGGACGCAGATACGCAGTATTTT. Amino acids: CASSPRVGDADTQYF.

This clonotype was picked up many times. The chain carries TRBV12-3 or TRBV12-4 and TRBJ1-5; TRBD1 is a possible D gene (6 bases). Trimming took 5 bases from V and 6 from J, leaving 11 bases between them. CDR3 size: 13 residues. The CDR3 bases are TGTGCCAGCAGTCTCGACAGGAGTCAGCCCCAGCATTTT. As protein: CASSLDRSQPQHF.

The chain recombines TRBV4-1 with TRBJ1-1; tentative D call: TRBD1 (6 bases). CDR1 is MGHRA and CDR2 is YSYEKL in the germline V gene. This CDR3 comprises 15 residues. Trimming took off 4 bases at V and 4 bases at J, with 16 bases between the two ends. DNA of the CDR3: TGCGCCAGCAGCCGAGAGGTACAGGGTCGCACTGAAGCTTTCTTT. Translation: CASSREVQGRTEAFF.

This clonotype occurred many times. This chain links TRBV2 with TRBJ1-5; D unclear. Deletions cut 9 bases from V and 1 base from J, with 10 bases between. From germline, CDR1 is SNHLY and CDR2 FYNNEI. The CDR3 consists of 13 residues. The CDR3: CASSTESNQPQHF. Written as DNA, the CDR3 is TGTGCCAGTTCAACAGAGAGCAATCAGCCCCAGCATTTT.

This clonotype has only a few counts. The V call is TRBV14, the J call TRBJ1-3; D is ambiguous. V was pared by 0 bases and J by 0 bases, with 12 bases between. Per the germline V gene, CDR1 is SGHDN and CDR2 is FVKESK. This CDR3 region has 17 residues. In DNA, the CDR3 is TGTGCCAGCAGCCAAGAAGGCTACGGCTTCTCTGGAAACACCATATATTTT. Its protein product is CASSQEGYGFSGNTIYF.

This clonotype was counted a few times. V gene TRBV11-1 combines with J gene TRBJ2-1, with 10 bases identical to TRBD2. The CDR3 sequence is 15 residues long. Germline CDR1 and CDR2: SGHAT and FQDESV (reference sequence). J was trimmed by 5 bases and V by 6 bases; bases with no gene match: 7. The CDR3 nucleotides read TGTGCCAGCAGTTCGCTAGCGGGAGAGAACAATGAGCAGTTCTTC. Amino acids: CASSSLAGENNEQFF.

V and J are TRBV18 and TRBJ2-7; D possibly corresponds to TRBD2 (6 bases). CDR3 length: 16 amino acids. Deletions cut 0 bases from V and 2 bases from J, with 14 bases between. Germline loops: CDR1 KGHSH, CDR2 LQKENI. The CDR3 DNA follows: TGTGCCAGCTCACCACCAGGCCTAGCGAATACCTACGAGCAGTACTTC. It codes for CASSPPGLANTYEQYF.

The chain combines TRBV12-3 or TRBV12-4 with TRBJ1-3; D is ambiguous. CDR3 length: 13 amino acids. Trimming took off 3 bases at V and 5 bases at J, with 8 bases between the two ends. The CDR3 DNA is TGTGCCAGCAGTTTGACACGGAGAAACACCATATATTTT. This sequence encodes CASSLTRRNTIYF.

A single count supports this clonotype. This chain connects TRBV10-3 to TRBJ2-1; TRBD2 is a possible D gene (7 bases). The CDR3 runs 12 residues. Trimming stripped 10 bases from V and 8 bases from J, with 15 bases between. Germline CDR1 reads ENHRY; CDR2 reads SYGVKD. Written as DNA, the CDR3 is TGTGCCACCATGCGCGGGGGCGATGAGCAGTTCTTC. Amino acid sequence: CATMRGGDEQFF.

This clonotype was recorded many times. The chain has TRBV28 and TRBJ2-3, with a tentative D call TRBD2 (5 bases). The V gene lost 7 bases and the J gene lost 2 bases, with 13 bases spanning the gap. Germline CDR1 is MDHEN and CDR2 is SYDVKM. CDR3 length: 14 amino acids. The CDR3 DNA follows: TGTGCCAGCAAACCGGGATTTATCACAGATACGCAGTATTTT. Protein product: CASKPGFITDTQYF.

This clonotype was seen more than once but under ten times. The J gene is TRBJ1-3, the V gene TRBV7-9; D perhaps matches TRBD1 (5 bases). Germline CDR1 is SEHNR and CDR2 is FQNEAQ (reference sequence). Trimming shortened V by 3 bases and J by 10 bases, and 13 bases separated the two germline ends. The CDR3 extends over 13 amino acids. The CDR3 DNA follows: TGTGCCAGCAGCTTCGACGGTCCAGGGACCATATATTTT. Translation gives CASSFDGPGTIYF. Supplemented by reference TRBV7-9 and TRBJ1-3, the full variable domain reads DTGVSQNPRHKITKRGQNVTFRCDPISEHNRLYWYRQTLGQGPEFLTYFQNEAQLEKSRLLSDRFSAERPKGSFSTLEIQRTEQGDSAMYLCASSFDGPGTIYFGEGSWLTVV.

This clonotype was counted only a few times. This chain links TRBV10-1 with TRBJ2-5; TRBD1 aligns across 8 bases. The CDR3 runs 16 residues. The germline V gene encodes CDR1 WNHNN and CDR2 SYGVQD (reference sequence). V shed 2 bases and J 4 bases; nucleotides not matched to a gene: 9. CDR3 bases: TGCGCCAGCAGTGAGACCCAGGGGGCCCCGGGAGAGACCCAGTACTTC. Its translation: CASSETQGAPGETQYF.

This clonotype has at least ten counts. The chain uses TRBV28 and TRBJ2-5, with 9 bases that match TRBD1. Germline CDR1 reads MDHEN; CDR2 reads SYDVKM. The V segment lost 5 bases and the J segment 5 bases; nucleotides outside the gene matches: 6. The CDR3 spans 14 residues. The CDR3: CASSISGTGETQYF. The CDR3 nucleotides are TGTGCCAGCAGTATATCCGGGACAGGGGAGACCCAGTACTTC.

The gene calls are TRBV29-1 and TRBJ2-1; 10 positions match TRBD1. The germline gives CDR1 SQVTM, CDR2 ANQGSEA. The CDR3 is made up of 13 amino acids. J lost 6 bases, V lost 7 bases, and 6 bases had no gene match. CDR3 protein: CSGSGQGGNEQFF. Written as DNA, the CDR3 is TGCAGCGGGTCCGGACAGGGGGGCAATGAGCAGTTCTTC.